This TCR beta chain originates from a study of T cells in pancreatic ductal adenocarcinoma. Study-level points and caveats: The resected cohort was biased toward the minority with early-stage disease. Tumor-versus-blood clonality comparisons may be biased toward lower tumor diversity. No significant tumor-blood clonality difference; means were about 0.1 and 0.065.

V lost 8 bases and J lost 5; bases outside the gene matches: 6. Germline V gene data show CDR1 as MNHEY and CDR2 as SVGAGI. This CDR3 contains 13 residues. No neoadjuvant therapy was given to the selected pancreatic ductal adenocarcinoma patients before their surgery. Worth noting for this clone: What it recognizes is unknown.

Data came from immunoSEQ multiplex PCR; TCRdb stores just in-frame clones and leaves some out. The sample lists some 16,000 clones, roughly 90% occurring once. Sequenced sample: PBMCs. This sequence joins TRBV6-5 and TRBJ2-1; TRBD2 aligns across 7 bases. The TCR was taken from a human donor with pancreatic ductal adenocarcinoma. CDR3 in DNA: TGTGCCAGCCGAAGCGGGGATAACAATGAGCAGTTCTTC. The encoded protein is CASRSGDNNEQFF.